This TCR beta chain came from a study of blood T cell dynamics during melanoma immunotherapy. Assay used: immunoSEQ multiplex PCR; TCRdb lists only in-frame clones, some missing. Here the sample spans about 8,500 clones, 81% being singletons. Trimming cost V 3 bases and J 0 bases, with 18 bases left between them. Germline loops: CDR1 LGHNA, CDR2 YNFKEQ. This CDR3 has 18 amino acids. Time point noted: pre-treatment baseline. This sequence joins TRBV4-2 and TRBJ1-3, with D possibly matching TRBD1 (6 bases). This TCR was recovered from a human donor with melanoma. Sequencing was performed on blood, taken from a patient treated with checkpoint blockade. CDR3 sequence reads: CASSQDLPGQSSGNTIYF. In DNA form, the CDR3 reads TGTGCCAGCAGCCAGGACCTCCCAGGACAGAGCTCTGGAAACACCATATATTTT.